The 10 T cell receptor beta chains in this list originate from one sample, sequenced in a study of a mutant IDH1 vaccine in newly diagnosed glioma (dated by TCRdb to 2020 to 2023). The method behind the library was the immunoSEQ multiplex PCR assay. What TCRdb holds here is the immuneACCESS table cut down to in-frame rearrangements. Part of the clones is not present; checked against another copy, under half of the missing clones reflect an unresolved V gene, and the others are unexplained. This sample holds around 25,000 clones; about 78% were observed only once. Roughly 9% of the sample lies in the top ten. What this sample's time point label stands for: week 11, during vaccination. Each vaccine dose was 300 ug of a 20-mer mutant IDH1 peptide in Montanide, given subcutaneously with topical imiquimod. These TCRs are of unknown antigen specificity. This sample comprised PBMCs, obtained from a glioma patient whose treatment included an IDH1 peptide vaccine. The receptor source for this set is a woman under 30 with glioma.

The chain employs TRBV2 and TRBJ2-7; D gene ambiguous. CDR3 size: 13 residues. Germline CDR1 is SNHLY and CDR2 is FYNNEI. The ends were cut back, 1 base at V and 2 bases at J, with 6 bases in the middle. In DNA form, the CDR3 reads TGTGCCAGCAGTGAAGAGGGTACCTACGAGCAGTACTTC. This sequence encodes CASSEEGTYEQYF.

CDR3 nucleotides: TGTGCCAGCAGCTTAGAAGTTGGCACTGAAGCTTTCTTT. Translation gives CASSLEVGTEAFF. The chain joins TRBV11-2 to TRBJ1-1; no definite D call. V dropped 0 bases and J dropped 4 bases, with 6 bases sitting between them. The CDR3 sequence is 13 residues long. Germline CDR1 SGHAT, CDR2 FQNNGV.

This clone came up a few times. The gene calls are TRBV27 and TRBJ1-1; weak D call: TRBD1 (5 bases). V was pared by 6 bases and J by 4 bases, with 12 bases between. CDR3 length equals 13 residues. Germline V gives CDR1 MNHEY, CDR2 SMNVEV (reference sequence). The CDR3 spells CASRAGSGTEAFF. The DNA for the CDR3 is TGTGCCAGCAGGGCAGGGTCGGGCACTGAAGCTTTCTTT.

The chain has TRBV6-1 and TRBJ1-5; 7 bases line up with TRBD1. V was pared by 5 bases and J by 4 bases, with 8 bases of the junction left unmatched. The CDR3 runs to 15 residues. Germline V gene data show CDR1 as MNHNS and CDR2 as SASEGT. The CDR3, as DNA: TGTGCCAGCAGTTCTCCGGGACAGCTGAATCAGCCCCAGCATTTT. Translating gives CASSSPGQLNQPQHF.

The chain combines TRBV6-6 with TRBJ1-4, with D hard to call. V was shortened by 2 bases and J by 6 bases, with 16 bases between the two germline ends. The CDR3 totals 16 residues. The germline gives CDR1 MNHNY, CDR2 SVGAGI (reference sequence). The CDR3 DNA is TGTGCCAGCAGTTACCCGAAACAGAGGGTGGATGAAAAACTGTTTTTT. It yields the protein CASSYPKQRVDEKLFF.

V is TRBV4-1 and J is TRBJ2-3, with D hard to call. With 0 bases removed from V and 6 bases from J, the gap between germline ends came to 7 bases. The CDR3 spans 13 residues. Germline CDR1 MGHRA, CDR2 YSYEKL. This chain's CDR3 is CASSQENGDTQYF. CDR3 bases: TGCGCCAGCAGCCAAGAGAATGGGGATACGCAGTATTTT.

The V call is TRBV10-3, the J call TRBJ2-7; no clear D. This CDR3 region has 12 residues. V was clipped by 4 bases and J by 6 bases, with 10 bases between them. CDR1 ENHRY and CDR2 SYGVKD come from the germline V gene. In DNA form, the CDR3 reads TGTGCCATCAGTGTTTCAGAGTTCGAGCAGTACTTC. Translating it yields CAISVSEFEQYF.

This clone came up once. This chain links TRBV6-1 with TRBJ2-7; D is ambiguous. V shed 2 bases and J shed 6 bases, with 5 bases lying between them. The length of the CDR3 is 11 residues. Germline CDR1 is MNHNS and CDR2 is SASEGT. The CDR3 DNA follows: TGTGCCAGCAGTGAACGGATCGAGCAGTACTTC. Translating it yields CASSERIEQYF.

As DNA, the CDR3 is TGTGCCAGCAGCTTAGATTATTCAGGGCGGGACTATGGCTACACCTTC. Its translation is CASSLDYSGRDYGYTF. V and J are TRBV7-2 and TRBJ1-2, with a weak D call TRBD1 (5 bases). Germline V gives CDR1 SGHTA, CDR2 FQGNSA. V lost 1 base to trimming and J lost 3 bases, with 15 bases between them. This CDR3 is 16 amino acids long.

The DNA for the CDR3 is TGCAGCGTTCAAGGAGGCACTTCCGCGGGACAGGGGAACACCGGGGAGCTGTTTTTT. It translates to CSVQGGTSAGQGNTGELFF. The chain uses TRBV29-1 and TRBJ2-2; the match to TRBD1 covers 9 bases. The CDR3 runs to 19 residues. Per germline, CDR1 SQVTM and CDR2 ANQGSEA. After removal of 5 bases from V and 1 base from J, the junction contained 17 bases not matched to a gene.